Sequencing of this T cell receptor (beta chain) was carried out in a study of regulatory T cells in long-lasting Graves disease. About this clonotype itself: Its antigen is as yet unknown.

The study's findings and limits: It was peripheral blood alone, not thyroid tissue, that was studied.

To make TCR beta libraries, researchers used iRepertoire HTBI primers and Arm-PCR of CDR3 regions. In TCRdb, the multiplex PCR reads were re-called with MiXCR into one record per CDR3 protein. The sample carries 420,000 or so distinct CDR3 sequences, about 15% recorded once. The time point denotes: newly diagnosed GD, antithyroid drugs for less than 3 months. From PBMCs, RNA was extracted and then used to make the TCR library. Graves' disease was diagnosed by American Thyroid Association guidelines. The same sample was also used in a study of T cells in Graves' hyperthyroidism and ophthalmopathy. That study adds: The TCR CDR3 first-round RT-PCR relied on the HTBI primer set. Ophthalmopathy and stable hyperthyroidism were separated by a 13 V-J model.

The TCR was taken from a woman between 18 and 29 years old with Graves disease. The sequencing used peripheral blood mononuclear cells (PBMCs), collected at new diagnosis, from a patient treated with antithyroid drugs.

The CDR3 loop is CASSTPRAYEQYF. In DNA form, the CDR3 reads TGTGCCAGCAGCACCCCACGAGCCTACGAGCAGTACTTC. The V and J genes are TRBV11-2 and TRBJ2-7; the D is unclear. Looked up from germline, CDR1 is SGHAT and CDR2 is FQNNGV. Between the trimmed V and J ends, which lost 5 bases and 2 bases, there was a span of 10 bases. The CDR3 contains 13 residues.